The clone carrying this TCR beta chain has more than one count but fewer than ten. What it recognizes is unknown. Purity exceeded 95% in all sorted populations. The data were obtained in a study of beta chain features in type 1 diabetes. Germline values: CDR1 KGHSH, CDR2 LQKENI. V trimming: 3 bases; J trimming: 5 bases; junction bases outside the gene matches: 4. This CDR3 contains 14 residues. Since all of the isolated RNA was reverse transcribed, expressed TCRB transcripts were what got sequenced. Sequenced by immunoSEQ multiplex PCR; TCRdb stores in-frame clones only, minus some. The data contain 150,000 to 200,000 clones, roughly 9% of them singletons. Study-level points and caveats: Significant though moderate, a shortening of TCRB CDR3s appeared in all four CD4+ subsets of Type 1 diabetes patients. PCR might preferentially amplify shorter templates, equally in patients and controls.

Sequencing was done on a sample of central memory CD4+ T cells from blood. The genes are TRBV18 and TRBJ2-1; 7 nucleotides agree with TRBD1. This TCR was recovered from a woman aged 25 to 39 with type 1 diabetes. CDR3 protein: CASSPTGWDNEQFF. The CDR3 bases are TGTGCCAGCTCACCGACAGGGTGGGACAATGAGCAGTTCTTC.